This entry is about one T cell receptor beta chain. As yet, its antigen is unknown. Time point meaning: pre-sensitization, week 0. Treatment specified: therapeutic diphenylcyclopropenone sensitization with weekly scalp DPC. Unique molecular identifiers were attached to individual cDNA molecules during library preparation. TCRdb ran MiXCR on the RACE reads and lists one entry per CDR3 protein. The profile covers about 51,000 distinct CDR3 sequences, with about a tenth appearing a single time and 11% to 15% taken by the ten largest. The sample originates from a study of human T cells and chemical hapten exposure. Overall study: Affected patients, primarily female, had alopecia areata, totalis or universalis. Whole-study results and caveats: With DPC sensitization, TCRs exceeding 1 in 1000 frequency showed no change. Higher patch test scores went with higher counts of PT1 expanded TCRs.

V lost 3 bases and J 7 bases, leaving 7 bases between the germline ends. The CDR3 contains 12 residues. This sequence was found in a woman in her 40s with alopecia areata. Some clones in this sample may be carry-over from other donors' samples. The rearrangement links TRBV12-3 or TRBV12-4 to TRBJ1-5; the D is unclear. The sequenced sample was whole blood, obtained in connection with sensitization to the hapten diphenylcyclopropenone (DPC). CDR3 region: CASSLVLQPQHF. The CDR3, as DNA: TGTGCCAGCAGTTTGGTCCTGCAGCCCCAGCATTTT.